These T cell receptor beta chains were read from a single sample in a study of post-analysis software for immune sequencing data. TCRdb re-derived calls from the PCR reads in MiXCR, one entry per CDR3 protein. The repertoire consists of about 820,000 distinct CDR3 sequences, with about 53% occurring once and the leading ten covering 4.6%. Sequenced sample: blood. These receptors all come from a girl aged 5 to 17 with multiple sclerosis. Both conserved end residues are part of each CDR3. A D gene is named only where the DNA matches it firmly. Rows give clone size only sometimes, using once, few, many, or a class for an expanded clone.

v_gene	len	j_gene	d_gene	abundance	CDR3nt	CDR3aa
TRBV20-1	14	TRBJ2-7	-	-	TGCAGTGCTAGAGCGGCCAAGGAGGGTAACAAGCAGTACTTC	CSARAAKEGNKQYF
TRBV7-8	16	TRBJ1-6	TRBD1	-	TGTGCCAGCAGCCCGATGACGGACAGGGGTAATTCACCCCTCCACTTT	CASSPMTDRGNSPLHF
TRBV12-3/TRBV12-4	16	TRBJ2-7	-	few	TGTGCCAGCAGTTCCTTTTTTGGGATCATGAGCTACGAGCAGTACTTC	CASSSFFGIMSYEQYF
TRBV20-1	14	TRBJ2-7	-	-	TGCAGTGCTAGGGCGTATATTCGGTCCTACGAGCAGTACTTC	CSARAYIRSYEQYF
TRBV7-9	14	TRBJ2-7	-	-	TGTGCCAGCAGCTACCGGAGTGGTCCCCACGAGCAGTACTTC	CASSYRSGPHEQYF
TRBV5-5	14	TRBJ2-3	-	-	TGTGCCAGCACCTTAGGGGTGCGCACAGATACGCAGTATTTT	CASTLGVRTDTQYF
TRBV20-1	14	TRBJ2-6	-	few	TGCAGTGCTAGGGACCCCGGTGGGGCCAACGTCCTGACTTTC	CSARDPGGANVLTF
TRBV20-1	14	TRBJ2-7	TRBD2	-	TGCAGTGCTAGCCCTAGCGGGAGTTCCCACGAGCAGTACTTC	CSASPSGSSHEQYF
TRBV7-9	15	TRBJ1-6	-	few	TGTGCCAGCAGCGAGGGACTAGACTATAATTCACCCCTCCACTTT	CASSEGLDYNSPLHF
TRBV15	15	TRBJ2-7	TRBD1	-	TGTGCCACCAGCAGAGATCTGGTACAGGGGAGCGAGCAGTACTTC	CATSRDLVQGSEQYF
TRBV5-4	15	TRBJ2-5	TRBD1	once	TGTGCCAGCAGCGGAACAGGGGGCGCATCGGAGACCCAGTACTTC	CASSGTGGASETQYF
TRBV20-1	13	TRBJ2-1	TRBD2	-	TGCAGCGAGTCTGGCCTAGCGGACAATGAGCAGTTCTTC	CSESGLADNEQFF
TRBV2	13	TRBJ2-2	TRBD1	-	TGTGCCACCCGACAGGGTAACACCGGGGAGCTGTTTTTT	CATRQGNTGELFF
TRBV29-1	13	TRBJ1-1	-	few	TGCAGCTCAAACCCGGACACGAACACTGAAGCTTTCTTT	CSSNPDTNTEAFF
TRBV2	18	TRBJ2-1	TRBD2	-	TGTGCCAGCAGTGGGTCGCGGGAGGACGGGGGCTCCTACAATGAGCAGTTCTTC	CASSGSREDGGSYNEQFF
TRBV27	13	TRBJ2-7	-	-	TGTGCCAGCAGTGCCGCCGACGGGGACGAGCAGTACTTC	CASSAADGDEQYF
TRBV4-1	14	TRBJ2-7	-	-	TGCGCCAGCAGCCAGGAGGACAGCACCTACGAGCAGTACTTC	CASSQEDSTYEQYF
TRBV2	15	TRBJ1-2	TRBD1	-	TGTGCCAGCAGCCCTCAATCCGGGACAGCTCATGGCTACACCTTC	CASSPQSGTAHGYTF
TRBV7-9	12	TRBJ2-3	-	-	TGTGCCAGCAGCTCCCCGCTAGCTACGCAGTATTTT	CASSSPLATQYF
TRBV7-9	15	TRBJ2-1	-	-	TGTGCCAGCAGCTTAGGACTACCTGCCTACAATGAGCAGTTCTTC	CASSLGLPAYNEQFF
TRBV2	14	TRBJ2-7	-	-	TGTGCCAGCAGTGACCAAGGGGCGGGGTACGAGCAGTACTTC	CASSDQGAGYEQYF
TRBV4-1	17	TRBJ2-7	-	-	TGCGCCAGCAGCCACGGGACGGGGGTCGGTTTATCCTACGAGCAGTACTTC	CASSHGTGVGLSYEQYF
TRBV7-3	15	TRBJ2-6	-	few	TGTGCCAGCAGCTATGGAGGGAGCGGGGCCAACGTCCTGACTTTC	CASSYGGSGANVLTF
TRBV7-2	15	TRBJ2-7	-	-	TGTGCCAGCAGCTTAGTGGTAGCGCCTACCTACGAGCAGTACTTC	CASSLVVAPTYEQYF
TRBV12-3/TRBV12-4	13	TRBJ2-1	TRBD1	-	TGTGCCAGCAGTTTCCAGGGGGAAAGTGAGCAGTTCTTC	CASSFQGESEQFF
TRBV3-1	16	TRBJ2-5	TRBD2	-	TGTGCCAGCAGCCAAGATAGCGGGAGGGCCTGGGAGACCCAGTACTTC	CASSQDSGRAWETQYF
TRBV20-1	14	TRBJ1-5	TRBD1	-	TGCAGTGCTAGCCATACAGGGGGGGATCAGCCCCAGCATTTT	CSASHTGGDQPQHF
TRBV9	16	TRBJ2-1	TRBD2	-	TGTGCCAGCAGCGGCGGGGGGGACTTCAATTACAATGAGCAGTTCTTC	CASSGGGDFNYNEQFF
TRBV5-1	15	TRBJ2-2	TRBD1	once	TGCGCCAGCAGCGCGACAGGGGGCAACACCGGGGAGCTGTTTTTT	CASSATGGNTGELFF
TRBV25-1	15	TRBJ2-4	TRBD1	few	TGTGCCAGCAGTGACCACAGGGGGGCCAAAAACATTCAGTACTTC	CASSDHRGAKNIQYF
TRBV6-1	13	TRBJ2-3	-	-	TGTGCCAGCAGTGAAACGGGGACAGATACGCAGTATTTT	CASSETGTDTQYF
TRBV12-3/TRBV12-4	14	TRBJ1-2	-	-	TGTGCCAGCAGTTTAAGTACAGGGAGCCGCGGCTACACCTTC	CASSLSTGSRGYTF
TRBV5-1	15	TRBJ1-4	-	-	TGCGCCAGCAGCCAGGGTGGGGGCTCGAGTGAAAAACTGTTTTTT	CASSQGGGSSEKLFF
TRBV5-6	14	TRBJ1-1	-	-	TGTGCCAGCAGCGCACGCCCGGCGGGGGCTGAAGCTTTCTTT	CASSARPAGAEAFF
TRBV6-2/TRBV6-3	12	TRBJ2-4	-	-	TGTGCCAGCAGTTACTCACTAAACATTCAGTACTTC	CASSYSLNIQYF
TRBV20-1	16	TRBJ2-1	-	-	TGCAGTGCTAGAGTTACCGGTCTTAGCAGGGTTAATGAGCAGTTCTTC	CSARVTGLSRVNEQFF
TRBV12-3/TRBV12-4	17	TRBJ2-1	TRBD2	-	TGTGCCAGCAGCCATAGTCCTTACGGACTAGCGGGGGGAGAGCAGTTCTTC	CASSHSPYGLAGGEQFF
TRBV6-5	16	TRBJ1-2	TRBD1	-	TGTGCCAGCAGTTACTCAGGGACAGGGCCCGTGAGCGGCTACACCTTC	CASSYSGTGPVSGYTF
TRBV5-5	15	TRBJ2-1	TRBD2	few	TGTGCCAGCAGCTTGGAAGTGCTAGCGGGGAGGGGTAGGTTCTTC	CASSLEVLAGRGRFF
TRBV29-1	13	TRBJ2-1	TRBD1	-	TGCAGCGTGGGGGACAGCATTTACAATGAGCAGTTCTTC	CSVGDSIYNEQFF
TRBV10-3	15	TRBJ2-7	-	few	TGTGCCATCAGTGAGTCGGGGGGCAGGTCCTTCGAGCAGTACTTC	CAISESGGRSFEQYF
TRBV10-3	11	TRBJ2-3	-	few	TGTGCCGTCCAACAAACAGATACGCAGTATTTT	CAVQQTDTQYF
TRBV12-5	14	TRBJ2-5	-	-	TGTGCTAGTGGTTTGGCTAGTTATCAAGAGACCCAGTACTTC	CASGLASYQETQYF
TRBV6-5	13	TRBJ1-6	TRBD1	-	TGTGCCAGCAGTTACGGAACAGGGGAACCCCTCCACTTT	CASSYGTGEPLHF
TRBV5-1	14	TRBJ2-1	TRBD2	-	TGTGCCAGCTTCTCCGGGGGGGCTCGGAATGAGCAGTTCTTC	CASFSGGARNEQFF
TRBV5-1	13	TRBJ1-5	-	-	TGCGCCAGCAGCTTACAGGGTTTTCAGCCCCAGCATTTT	CASSLQGFQPQHF
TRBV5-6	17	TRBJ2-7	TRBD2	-	TGTGCCAGCAGCTTAATCCCGACTAGCGGGAGGGTAGGAGAGCAGTACTTC	CASSLIPTSGRVGEQYF
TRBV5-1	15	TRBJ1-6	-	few	TGCGCCAGCAGCTTCGAGAGCTCCTATAATTCACCCCTCCACTTT	CASSFESSYNSPLHF
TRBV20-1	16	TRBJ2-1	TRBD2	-	TGCAGTGCTAGAGAGAGGACTAGCGGGAGTTACAATGAGCAGTTCTTC	CSARERTSGSYNEQFF
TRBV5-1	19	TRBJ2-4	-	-	TGCGCCAGCAGCTCACTACCAGCGGGTATAATGGGTGCCAAAAACATTCAGTACTTC	CASSSLPAGIMGAKNIQYF
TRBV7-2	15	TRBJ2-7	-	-	TGTGCCAGCAGCTTAGAGGACAGAAATACCTACGAGCAGTACTTC	CASSLEDRNTYEQYF
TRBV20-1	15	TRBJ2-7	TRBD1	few	TGCAGTGCTATCCCTCCCCCGGGACAGGGGTACGAGCAGTACTTC	CSAIPPPGQGYEQYF
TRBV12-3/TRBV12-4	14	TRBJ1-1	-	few	TGTGCCAGCAGTTTTTCTCGGTTGAACACCGAAGCTTTCTTT	CASSFSRLNTEAFF
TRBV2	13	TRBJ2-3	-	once	TGTGCCAGCAGTGGACTCATCGGAGATACGCAGTATTTT	CASSGLIGDTQYF
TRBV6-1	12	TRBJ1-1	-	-	TGTGCCAGCCTGGGACGGATCCCTGAAGCTTTCTTT	CASLGRIPEAFF
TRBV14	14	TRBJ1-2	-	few	TGTGCCAGCAGGCCCGGGGCAATCCCGTTTGGCTACACCTTC	CASRPGAIPFGYTF
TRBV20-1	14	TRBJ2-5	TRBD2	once	TGCAGTGCTAGACTAGCGGGAGTATGGGAGACCCAGTACTTC	CSARLAGVWETQYF